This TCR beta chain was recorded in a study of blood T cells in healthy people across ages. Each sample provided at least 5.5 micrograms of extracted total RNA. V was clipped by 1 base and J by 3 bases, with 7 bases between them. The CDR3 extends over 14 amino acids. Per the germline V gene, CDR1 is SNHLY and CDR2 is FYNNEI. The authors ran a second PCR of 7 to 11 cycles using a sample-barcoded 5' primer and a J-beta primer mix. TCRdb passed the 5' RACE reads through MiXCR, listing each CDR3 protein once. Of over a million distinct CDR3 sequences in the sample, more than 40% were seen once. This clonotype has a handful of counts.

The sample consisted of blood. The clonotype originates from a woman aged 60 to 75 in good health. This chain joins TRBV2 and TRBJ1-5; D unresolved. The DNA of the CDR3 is TGTGCCAGCAGTGAAGTTAGGTCCAATCAGCCCCAGCATTTT. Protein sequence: CASSEVRSNQPQHF.